The present entry profiles one T cell receptor (beta chain) with its context. The data are from a study of high-grade serous ovarian cancer treatment subgroups. The tumor samples were collected prior to definitive surgery or chemotherapy. Sequenced by immunoSEQ multiplex PCR; TCRdb stores in-frame clones only, minus some. The repertoire has 13,000 or so clones, 80% to 90% of them found once; the top ten carry approximately 2.9%. This receptor was taken from a human donor with high-grade serous ovarian cancer. The sequencing sample was made of tumor tissue.

The CDR3 region is CASRRGQANQPQHF. The CDR3 DNA is TGTGCCAGCAGGAGGGGGCAGGCCAATCAGCCCCAGCATTTT. The chain links TRBV27 to TRBJ1-5, with 7 bases matching TRBD1. Trimming cost V 6 bases and J 3 bases; bases outside gene matches: 5. The CDR3 totals 14 residues. The V gene's germline CDR1 is MNHEY and CDR2 SMNVEV (reference sequence).